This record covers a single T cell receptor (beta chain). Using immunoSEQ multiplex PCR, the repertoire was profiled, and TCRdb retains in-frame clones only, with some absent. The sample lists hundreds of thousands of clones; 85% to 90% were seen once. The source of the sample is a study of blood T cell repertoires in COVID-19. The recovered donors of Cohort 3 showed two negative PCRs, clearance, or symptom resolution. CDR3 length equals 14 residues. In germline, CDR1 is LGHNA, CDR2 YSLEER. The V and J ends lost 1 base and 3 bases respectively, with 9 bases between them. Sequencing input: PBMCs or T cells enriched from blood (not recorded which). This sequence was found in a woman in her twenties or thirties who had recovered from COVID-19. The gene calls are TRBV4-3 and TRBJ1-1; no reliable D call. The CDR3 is CASSQVIRDTEAFF. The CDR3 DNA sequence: TGCGCCAGCAGCCAAGTGATCCGGGACACTGAAGCTTTCTTT.